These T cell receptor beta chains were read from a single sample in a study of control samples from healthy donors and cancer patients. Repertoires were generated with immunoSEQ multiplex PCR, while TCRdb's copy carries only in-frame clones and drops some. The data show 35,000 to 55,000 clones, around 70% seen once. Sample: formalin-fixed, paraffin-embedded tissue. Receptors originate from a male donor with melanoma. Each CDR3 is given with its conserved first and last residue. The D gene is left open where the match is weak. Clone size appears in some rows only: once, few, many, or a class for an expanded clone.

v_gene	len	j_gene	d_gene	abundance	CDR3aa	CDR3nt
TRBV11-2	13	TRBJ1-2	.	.	CASSSLALGGYTF	TGTGCCAGCAGCTCCCTGGCTTTGGGGGGCTACACCTTC
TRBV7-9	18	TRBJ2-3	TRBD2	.	CASSLGVGREVRTDTQYF	TGTGCCAGCAGCTTAGGTGTGGGTCGGGAGGTCCGCACAGATACGCAGTATTTT
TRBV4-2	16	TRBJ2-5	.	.	CASSQVSASEGETQYF	TGTGCCAGCAGCCAAGTATCGGCGAGTGAGGGAGAGACCCAGTACTTC
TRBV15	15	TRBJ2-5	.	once	CATESFQGLGETQYF	TGTGCCACCGAGTCTTTCCAGGGGCTGGGAGAGACCCAGTACTTC
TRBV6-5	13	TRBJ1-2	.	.	CASVKQESYGYTF	TGTGCCAGCGTGAAACAGGAATCCTATGGCTACACCTTC
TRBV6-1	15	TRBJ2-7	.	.	CASSEDLMAGTTQYF	TGTGCCAGCAGTGAAGACCTCATGGCCGGGACCACGCAGTACTTC
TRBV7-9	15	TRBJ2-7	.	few	CASSPLGRAHDEQYF	TGTGCCAGCAGCCCGCTGGGCAGGGCTCACGACGAGCAGTACTTC
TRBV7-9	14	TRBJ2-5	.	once	CASSLMSSSETQYF	TGTGCCAGCAGCCTTATGAGTAGTTCAGAGACCCAGTACTTC
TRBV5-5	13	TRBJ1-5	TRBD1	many	CASRDRMGQPQHF	TGTGCCAGTCGGGACAGAATGGGACAGCCCCAGCATTTT
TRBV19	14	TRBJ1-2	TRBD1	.	CASSMDRGSFGYTF	TGTGCCAGTAGTATGGACAGGGGATCTTTCGGCTACACCTTC
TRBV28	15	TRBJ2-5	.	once	CASSLSQLTAETQYF	TGTGCCAGCAGTTTATCGCAGCTCACAGCGGAGACCCAGTACTTC
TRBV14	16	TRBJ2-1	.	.	CASSQSGGYPYNEQFF	TGTGCCAGCAGCCAATCGGGCGGCTATCCATACAATGAGCAGTTCTTC
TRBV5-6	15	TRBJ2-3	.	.	CASSNLGGSTDTQYF	TGTGCCAGCAGCAACTTGGGCGGTAGCACAGATACGCAGTATTTT
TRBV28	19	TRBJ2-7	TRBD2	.	CASSLQWGLAGARGSEQYF	TGTGCCAGCAGTTTACAATGGGGGCTAGCGGGAGCCCGGGGTAGCGAGCAGTACTTC
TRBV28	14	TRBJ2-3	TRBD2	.	CASSLLAGGGTQYF	TGTGCCAGCAGTTTATTAGCGGGAGGCGGTACGCAGTATTTT
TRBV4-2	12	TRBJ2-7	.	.	CASSQSDYEQYF	TGTGCCAGCAGCCAATCCGATTACGAGCAGTACTTC
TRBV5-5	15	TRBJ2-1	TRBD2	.	CASSGGVITDNEQFF	TGTGCCAGCAGCGGGGGGGTAATTACTGACAATGAGCAGTTCTTC
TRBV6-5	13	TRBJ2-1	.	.	CASSYSKGNEQFF	TGTGCCAGCAGTTACTCGAAGGGGAATGAGCAGTTCTTC
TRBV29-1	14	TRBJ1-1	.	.	CSGRVLGGDTEAFF	TGCAGCGGAAGGGTTTTAGGGGGGGACACTGAAGCTTTCTTT
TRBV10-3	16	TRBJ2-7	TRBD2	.	CAIGGSGRSLFYEQYF	TGTGCCATCGGGGGTAGCGGGAGATCTTTATTCTACGAGCAGTACTTC
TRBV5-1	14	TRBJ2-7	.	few	CASSLETARGEQYF	TGCGCCAGCAGCTTGGAGACGGCGAGGGGCGAGCAGTACTTC
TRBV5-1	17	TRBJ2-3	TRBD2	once	CASSRSGRSPSTDTQYF	TGCGCCAGCAGCCGGAGCGGGAGGTCGCCTAGCACAGATACGCAGTATTTT
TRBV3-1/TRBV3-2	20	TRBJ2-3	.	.	CASSQRRERGRRGSTDTQYF	TGTGCCAGCAGCCAAAGGAGGGAAAGGGGCCGAAGAGGTTCCACAGATACGCAGTATTTT
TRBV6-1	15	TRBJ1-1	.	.	CASSEANNRGTEAFF	TGTGCCAGCAGTGAAGCGAACAACCGGGGCACTGAAGCTTTCTTT
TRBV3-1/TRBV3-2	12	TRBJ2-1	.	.	CASSLNYNEQFF	TGTGCCAGCAGCCTCAATTACAATGAGCAGTTCTTC
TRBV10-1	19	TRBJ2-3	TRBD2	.	CASSGENAQSGRLTDTQYF	TGCGCCAGCAGTGGCGAAAACGCGCAGAGCGGGAGACTAACAGATACGCAGTATTTT
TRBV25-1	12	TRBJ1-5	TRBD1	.	CASSEPGTAPNF	TGTGCCAGCAGTGAACCCGGGACAGCTCCGAATTTT
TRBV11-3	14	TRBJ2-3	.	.	CASSTGVPTDTQYF	TGTGCCAGCAGTACCGGGGTGCCCACAGATACGCAGTATTTT
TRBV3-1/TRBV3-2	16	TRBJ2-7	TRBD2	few	CASSQVPAGGVYEQYF	TGTGCCAGCAGCCAGGTTCCCGCGGGAGGGGTTTACGAGCAGTACTTC
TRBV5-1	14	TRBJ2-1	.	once	CASRISGLANEQFF	TGCGCCAGCAGAATAAGTGGCTTAGCAAATGAGCAGTTCTTC
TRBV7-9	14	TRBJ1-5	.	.	CASSLEDTNQPQHF	TGTGCCAGCAGCTTAGAGGACACCAATCAGCCCCAGCATTTT
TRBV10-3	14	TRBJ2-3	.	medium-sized	CAIRAFEGADTQYF	TGTGCCATCAGGGCGTTTGAGGGGGCAGATACGCAGTATTTT
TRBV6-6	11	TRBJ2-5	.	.	CASSPEETQYF	TGTGCCAGCAGCCCAGAAGAGACCCAGTACTTC
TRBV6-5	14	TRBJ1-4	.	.	CASGRQTTNEKLFF	TGTGCCAGCGGGAGGCAGACTACTAATGAAAAACTGTTTTTT
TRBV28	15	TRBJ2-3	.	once	CASSPLTGFADTQYF	TGTGCCAGCAGCCCGCTCACAGGGTTCGCAGATACGCAGTATTTT
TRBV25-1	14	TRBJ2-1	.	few	CASSEVHVASEQFF	TGTGCCAGCAGTGAAGTACACGTGGCCTCCGAGCAGTTCTTC
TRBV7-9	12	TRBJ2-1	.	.	CASSRADNEQFF	TGTGCCAGCAGCCGCGCCGACAATGAGCAGTTCTTC